This paragraph covers one TCR beta chain sequence. Germline and junction disagree at one end, which may indicate a read error. Sampled while nominally healthy, donors likely had unrecorded immune exposures. This specimen belongs to a study of cytomegalovirus exposure and HLA in healthy donors. The PCR had 60 Vbeta and 13 Jbeta primers. The data were produced by immunoSEQ multiplex PCR, yet TCRdb's version contains in-frame clones alone and is incomplete. The sample consists of over 40,000 clones, about 60% of them appearing once. This CDR3 region has 15 residues. From germline, CDR1 is SGHDT and CDR2 YYEEEE.

Sequencing used PBMCs. The chain employs TRBV5-6 and TRBJ2-2; perhaps TRBD2 as D (6 bases). The TCR comes from a man aged 60 to 75 in good health and CMV-seropositive. DNA for the CDR3: TGTGCCGGCAGCACCGCCGGGGGAGTGTCCGGGGAGCTGTTTTTT. It yields the protein CAGSTAGGVSGELFF.